Listed here are 3 T cell receptor beta chains from one sample, sequenced in a study of OX40 agonist ivuxolimab in advanced cancers. Sequencing used immunoSEQ multiplex PCR; TCRdb keeps in-frame clones, though not all of them. In the table there are 77,000 or so clones, approximately 87% of which are singletons. Sequences were derived from CD4+ or CD8+ T cells sorted from blood, sampled in a trial of the OX40 agonist ivuxolimab. The receptors here all came from an adult with an advanced solid tumor such as melanoma, head and neck, liver or kidney cancer.

The CDR3 here is CASSLAPVGQTNEKLFF. The CDR3 DNA sequence: TGTGCCAGCAGCTTAGCACCGGTGGGCCAAACTAATGAAAAACTGTTTTTT. The rearrangement joins TRBV11-2 to TRBJ1-4; D is unresolved. Germline-derived CDR1 and CDR2 are SGHAT and FQNNGV. Trimming cost V 1 base and J 1 base, with 13 bases left between them. This CDR3 has 17 residues.

V usage is TRBV19 and J usage is TRBJ1-1, with D hard to call. The CDR3 consists of 13 residues. The germline V gene has CDR1 LNHDA and CDR2 SQIVND (reference sequence). V shed 5 bases and J shed 5 bases, with 12 bases lying between them. This CDR3 is CASSFTVETEAFF. The CDR3 DNA sequence: TGTGCCAGTAGTTTTACAGTAGAAACTGAAGCTTTCTTT.

This clone was seen more than once but under ten times. The rearrangement uses TRBV5-1 and TRBJ1-2; 7 bases align to TRBD1. J gave up 7 bases and V 0 bases, and 3 bases lay outside the gene matches. CDR3 length: 13 residues. Germline V gene lookup returns CDR1 SGHRS and CDR2 YFSETQ. For the CDR3, the DNA is TGCGCCAGCAGCTTGGGACAGGGAGGTGGCTACACCTTC. Translation: CASSLGQGGGYTF. Using reference TRBV5-1 and TRBJ1-2 for the parts outside the CDR3, the full variable domain is KAGVTQTPRYLIKTRGQQVTLSCSPISGHRSVSWYQQTPGQGLQFLFEYFSETQRNKGNFPGRFSGRQFSNSRSEMNVSTLELGDSALYLCASSLGQGGGYTFGSGTRLTVV.